This entry describes one T cell receptor beta chain. Its antigen is not identified. Donor samples were obtained from healthy Caucasian individuals from Russia, aged about 6 to 100. At least 5 micrograms of total RNA were extracted per sample. The sample belongs to a study of blood T cells in healthy people across ages. Study conclusions and caveats: Naive T cell percentage showed a strong correlation with TCR beta diversity.

Sample-barcoded 5' priming and a J-beta primer mix drove a second PCR of 7 to 11 cycles. TCRdb itself ran the 5' RACE reads through MiXCR, one entry per CDR3 protein. The sample comprises some 1.5 million distinct CDR3 sequences, about 30% of which are singletons, and 7.7% rests with the top ten. The germline gives CDR1 DFQATT, CDR2 SNEGSKA (reference sequence). V was pared by 0 bases and J by 2 bases, with 11 bases between. This CDR3 is 14 amino acids long. This chain uses TRBV20-1 with TRBJ2-7, with D unresolved. The clonotype originates from a woman aged 25 to 39 in good health. Sequencing used blood. This CDR3 reads CSARDITSAYEQYF. CDR3 nucleotide sequence: TGCAGTGCTAGAGATATTACATCGGCCTACGAGCAGTACTTC.